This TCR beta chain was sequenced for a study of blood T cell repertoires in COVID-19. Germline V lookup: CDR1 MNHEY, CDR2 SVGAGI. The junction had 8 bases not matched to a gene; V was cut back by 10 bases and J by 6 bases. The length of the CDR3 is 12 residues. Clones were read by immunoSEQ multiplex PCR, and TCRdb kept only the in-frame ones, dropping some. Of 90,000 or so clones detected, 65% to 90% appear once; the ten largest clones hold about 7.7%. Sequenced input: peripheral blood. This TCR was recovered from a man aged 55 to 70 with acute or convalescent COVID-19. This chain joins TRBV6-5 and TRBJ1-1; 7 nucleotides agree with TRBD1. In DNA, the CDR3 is TGTGCCACCCTCAGACAGGGCGCTGAAGCTTTCTTT. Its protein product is CATLRQGAEAFF.